This T cell receptor beta chain was captured by sequencing in a study of blood T cell dynamics during melanoma immunotherapy. Study-level background: Standard first-line treatment here was pembrolizumab or nivolumab plus ipilimumab in metastatic melanoma.

Time point meaning: week 3, after first cycle of checkpoint inhibitor. Prior systemic cancer therapy, immunosuppressant use and other active malignancies excluded patients. V was trimmed by 6 bases and J by 6 bases, leaving 15 bases between them. In germline, CDR1 is MNHEY, CDR2 SVGAGI. The CDR3 extends over 13 amino acids. Profiled with immunoSEQ multiplex PCR; TCRdb holds only in-frame clones, not every one. The table shows about 6,000 clones, with around three quarters occurring only once. The chain couples TRBV6-5 to TRBJ2-7; TRBD1 is a possible D gene (5 bases). The source material was blood, sampled from a patient treated with checkpoint blockade. This TCR was sampled from a human donor with melanoma. The CDR3 protein is CASSFREVSEQYF. CDR3 nucleotide sequence: TGTGCCAGCAGCTTCAGGGAAGTCAGCGAGCAGTACTTC.